This TCR beta chain comes out of a study of blood T cell repertoires in COVID-19. About the research overall: The United States, Italy and Spain provided the acute and convalescent COVID-19 samples. The analysed material was cDNA or gDNA that came from T cells, B-cell-depleted T cells, or PBMCs.

There are 13 residues in the CDR3. The germline V gene encodes CDR1 MNHEY and CDR2 SVGEGT. The V end was cut by 3 bases, the J end by 1 base, with 6 bases between. Per the authors' pipeline: Amplified reference gene primers provided the basis for estimating nucleated cell counts. Clones were read by immunoSEQ multiplex PCR, and TCRdb kept only the in-frame ones, dropping some. From that table come the V and J calls and clone size; the DNA was used to work out D and trimming. The top ten hold about 2.6% of the sample, which has around 160,000 clones, roughly 90% seen once. This receptor was taken from a man between 60 and 70 years old with acute or convalescent COVID-19. The chain recombines TRBV6-2 or TRBV6-3 with TRBJ1-1; D remains ambiguous. Sequenced input: peripheral blood. This CDR3 is CASSYLRNTEAFF. The CDR3 DNA reads TGTGCCAGCAGTTATCTTAGGAACACTGAAGCTTTCTTT.